This TCR beta chain was sequenced during a study of technical replicates of blood from several donors. Measured with immunoSEQ multiplex PCR; TCRdb has only the in-frame clones, and not every one. The repertoire has about 75,000 clones, 90% to 95% of them found once; the top ten carry roughly 0.38%. The germline V gene encodes CDR1 SGHVS and CDR2 FQNEAQ. V lost 5 bases, J lost 2 bases, and 7 bases stayed unmatched. This CDR3 region has 15 residues. The material sequenced was T cells isolated from PBMCs. The V call is TRBV7-8, the J call TRBJ2-7; 9 nucleotides agree with TRBD1. The clonotype was recovered from a human donor in good health. Some clones in this sample may be carry-over from other donors' samples. The DNA of the CDR3 is TGTGCCAGCAGCCCCAGGACAGGGGATCCCTACGAGCAGTACTTC. It encodes CASSPRTGDPYEQYF.